A selection of T cell receptor beta chains follows, all from one sample in a study of PD-1 blockade in mismatch repair-deficient tumors. Using immunoSEQ multiplex PCR, the repertoire was profiled, and TCRdb retains in-frame clones only, with some absent. This sample yields 45,000 to 55,000 clones, of which 81% are seen a single time; about 8.3% belongs to the top ten. The sample consisted of peripheral blood, taken roughly 21 weeks after starting pembrolizumab. The receptors stem from an adult with mismatch repair-deficient cancer. CDR3s include the opening cysteine and the closing phenylalanine or tryptophan. D genes are given only for firm matches. Only part of the rows carry a size: once, few, many, or a class if the clone is expanded.

TRBD1,TRBJ2-6,NA,TRBV10-3,TGTGCCATCAGTCCGGGACAGGGCTACTCTGGGGCCAACGTCCTGACTTTC,CAISPGQGYSGANVLTF
NA,TRBJ1-1,NA,TRBV4-3,TGCGCCAGCAGCCAAGACAGGGCAGTCGGTTTGGGCACTGAAGCTTTCTTT,CASSQDRAVGLGTEAFF
NA,TRBJ2-5,NA,TRBV30,TGTGCCTGGAGGGGTAGGGGACAAGAGACCCAGTACTTC,CAWRGRGQETQYF
NA,TRBJ2-5,NA,TRBV7-6,TGTGCCAGCAACTTCCAAGAGACCCAGTACTTC,CASNFQETQYF
TRBD2,TRBJ2-3,NA,TRBV7-9,TGTGCCAGCAGCCCCGGGACTAGCCTCACAGATACGCAGTATTTT,CASSPGTSLTDTQYF
NA,TRBJ2-7,few,TRBV7-9,TGTGCCAGCAGCTTTGGTCTATTCTACGAGCAGTACTTC,CASSFGLFYEQYF
NA,TRBJ2-5,once,TRBV5-1,TGCGCCAGCAGCTTGGTTTCGGGGGAAGAGACCCAGTACTTC,CASSLVSGEETQYF
NA,TRBJ1-2,medium-sized,TRBV2,TGTGCCAGCAGTGAACGAATCTATGGCTACACCTTC,CASSERIYGYTF
TRBD1,TRBJ2-7,few,TRBV12-5,TGTGCTAGTGGTTCCGGGACAGGGTCGGACGAGCAGTACTTC,CASGSGTGSDEQYF
NA,TRBJ1-1,NA,TRBV19,TGTGCCAGCCGGGACCGAGATAGAACTGAAGCTTTCTTT,CASRDRDRTEAFF
NA,TRBJ2-1,NA,TRBV5-4,TGTGCCAGCAGCTTCGACAGGAGCTCCTACAATGAGCAGTTCTTC,CASSFDRSSYNEQFF
TRBD1,TRBJ1-1,NA,TRBV7-6,TGTGCCAGCAGCAGGGGGGACAGACACACTGAAGCTTTCTTT,CASSRGDRHTEAFF
NA,TRBJ2-7,NA,TRBV6-1,TGTGCCAGCAGTGACTTTGGCGGCTCCTACGAGCAGTACTTC,CASSDFGGSYEQYF
NA,TRBJ1-1,NA,TRBV4-2,TGTGCCAGCAGCCTAGGGATTAGTCAGTACAGGGCTGACACTGAAGCTTTCTTT,CASSLGISQYRADTEAFF
TRBD1,TRBJ1-2,NA,TRBV7-2,TGTGCCAGCAGCTTAGCGGACAGGGTTACTAACTATGGCTACACCTTC,CASSLADRVTNYGYTF
TRBD1,TRBJ2-1,NA,TRBV5-4,TGTGCCAGCAGCTTGAAGGACAGGGGGAAGGATGAGCAGTTCTTC,CASSLKDRGKDEQFF
NA,TRBJ1-3,once,TRBV7-8,TGTGCCAGCAGCTTGGAAGACCTGGACTGGGCTTTGAGCTCTGGAAACACCATATATTTT,CASSLEDLDWALSSGNTIYF